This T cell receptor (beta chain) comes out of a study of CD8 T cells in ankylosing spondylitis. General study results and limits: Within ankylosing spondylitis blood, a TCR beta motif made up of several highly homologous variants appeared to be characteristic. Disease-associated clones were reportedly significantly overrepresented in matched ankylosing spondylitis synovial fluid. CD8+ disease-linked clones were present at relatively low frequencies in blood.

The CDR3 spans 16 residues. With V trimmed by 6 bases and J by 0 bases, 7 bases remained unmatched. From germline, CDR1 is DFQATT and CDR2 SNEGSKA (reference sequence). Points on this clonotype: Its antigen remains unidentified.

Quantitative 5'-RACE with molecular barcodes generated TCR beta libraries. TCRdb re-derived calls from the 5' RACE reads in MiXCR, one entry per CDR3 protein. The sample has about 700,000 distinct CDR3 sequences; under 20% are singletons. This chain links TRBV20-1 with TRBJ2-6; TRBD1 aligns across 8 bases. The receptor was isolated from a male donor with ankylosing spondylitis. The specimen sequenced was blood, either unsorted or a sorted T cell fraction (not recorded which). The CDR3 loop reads CSAYRGLNSGANVLTF. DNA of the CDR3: TGCAGTGCCTACAGGGGGTTGAACTCTGGGGCCAACGTCCTGACTTTC.